These 28 T cell receptor beta chains came from one sample sequenced in a study of OX40 agonist ivuxolimab in advanced cancers. TCRdb's table, derived via immunoSEQ multiplex PCR, lists solely in-frame clones and lacks some. The sample lists about 79,000 clones, roughly 91% occurring once. The material was CD4+ or CD8+ T cells sorted from blood, obtained in a trial of the OX40 agonist ivuxolimab. Receptor source: an adult with an advanced solid tumor such as melanoma, head and neck, liver or kidney cancer.

The genes are TRBV6-5 and TRBJ1-2, with D unresolved. V shed 5 bases and J shed 4 bases, with 11 bases lying between them. Germline V gene lookup returns CDR1 MNHEY and CDR2 SVGAGI. This CDR3 comprises 13 residues. The CDR3 sequence: CASSAFHTYGYTF. DNA of the CDR3: TGTGCCAGCAGTGCATTCCACACCTATGGCTACACCTTC.

This chain uses TRBV19 with TRBJ2-5, with a tentative D call TRBD2 (5 bases). The CDR3 is made up of 15 amino acids. Germline-derived CDR1 and CDR2 are LNHDA and SQIVND (reference sequence). Trimming left V 3 bases short and J 2 bases short, with 13 bases between. The CDR3 nucleotides read TGTGCCAGTAGTATTAGTTTAGGACTGCAAGAGACCCAGTACTTC. Amino acid sequence: CASSISLGLQETQYF.

This clone was detected once. This chain links TRBV18 with TRBJ1-2; D gene unclear. The CDR3 runs 14 residues. V was cut by 1 base and J by 0 bases, with 6 bases left in between. Germline V CDR1 and CDR2: KGHSH, LQKENI. CDR3 loop: CASSPQGSNYGYTF. The CDR3 DNA sequence: TGTGCCAGCTCACCACAGGGTTCTAACTATGGCTACACCTTC.

The chain combines TRBV13 with TRBJ1-2, with TRBD1 matching 10 bases. The CDR3 is 15 amino acids. J was trimmed by 1 base and V by 5 bases; bases with no gene match: 4. Germline lookup yields CDR1 PRHDT and CDR2 FYEKMQ (reference sequence). The CDR3 sequence: CASSRGQGINYGYTF. CDR3 DNA sequence: TGTGCCAGCAGCCGGGGACAGGGGATTAACTATGGCTACACCTTC.

The chain joins TRBV6-1 to TRBJ2-3, with D perhaps TRBD2 (6 bases). Trimming stripped 6 bases from V and 5 bases from J, with 12 bases between. The V gene's germline CDR1 is MNHNS and CDR2 SASEGT. There are 13 residues in the CDR3. CDR3 sequence: CASRIGGEDTQYF. In nucleotides, the CDR3 is TGTGCCAGCAGGATTGGAGGGGAAGATACGCAGTATTTT.

This clone was counted between two and nine times. The chain carries TRBV18 and TRBJ1-5, with D possibly being TRBD1 (6 bases). The CDR3 is made up of 13 amino acids. Germline lookup yields CDR1 KGHSH and CDR2 LQKENI. The V end lost 5 bases, the J end lost 3 bases, and 8 bases lay between the germline ends. In DNA, the CDR3 is TGTGCCAGCTCATACAGGGACAATCAGCCCCAGCATTTT. Residues: CASSYRDNQPQHF.

The chain combines TRBV6-1 with TRBJ1-1; D might be TRBD1 (6 bases). The CDR3 length is 14 residues. The germline V and J ends were trimmed by 3 bases and 2 bases, with 10 bases remaining between them. CDR1 and CDR2 from the germline V gene are MNHNS and SASEGT. The CDR3 bases are TGTGCCAGCAGTGACAGGGGATATAACACTGAAGCTTTCTTT. As protein: CASSDRGYNTEAFF.

This chain uses TRBV6-5 with TRBJ1-6, with a tentative D call TRBD1 (5 bases). Germline V gene data show CDR1 as MNHEY and CDR2 as SVGAGI. The germline V and J ends were trimmed by 2 bases and 7 bases, with 12 bases remaining between them. The CDR3 extends over 15 amino acids. In DNA, the CDR3 is TGTGCCAGCAGTTACAGGGCCGGGGGGAATTCACCCCTCCACTTT. Its translation is CASSYRAGGNSPLHF.

The chain has TRBV28 and TRBJ2-3, with D possibly matching TRBD2 (7 bases). Germline lookup yields CDR1 MDHEN and CDR2 SYDVKM. The CDR3 length is 13 residues. V lost 8 bases to trimming and J lost 4 bases, with 13 bases between them. The CDR3 loop reads CASVGGASDTQYF. CDR3 coding DNA: TGTGCCAGCGTAGGGGGGGCCTCAGATACGCAGTATTTT.

The chain recombines TRBV19 with TRBJ1-1; no reliable D call. Trimming cost V 1 base and J 2 bases, with 8 bases left between them. The germline V gene has CDR1 LNHDA and CDR2 SQIVND (reference sequence). The CDR3 extends over 14 amino acids. The CDR3 region is CASSIAVPNTEAFF. CDR3 nucleotides: TGTGCCAGTAGTATAGCTGTGCCCAACACTGAAGCTTTCTTT.

This chain connects TRBV2 to TRBJ1-2; D is perhaps TRBD1 (6 bases). V gave up 1 base and J gave up 4 bases, with 10 bases separating them. The CDR3 has 14 residues. The germline CDR1 and CDR2 sequences are SNHLY and FYNNEI. CDR3 sequence: CASSEEDRTYGYTF. The CDR3 DNA reads TGTGCCAGCAGTGAAGAGGACAGAACCTATGGCTACACCTTC.

The J gene is TRBJ2-4, the V gene TRBV5-1; 8 bases fit TRBD1. Germline CDR1 is SGHRS and CDR2 is YFSETQ. Trimming removed 0 bases from V and 7 bases from J; junction bases left unmatched: 6. CDR3 length equals 15 residues. The CDR3 DNA follows: TGCGCCAGCAGCTTGGACGGGACAGGTGGGAACATTCAGTACTTC. Amino acids: CASSLDGTGGNIQYF.

This clone occurred once. V gene TRBV4-1 combines with J gene TRBJ2-4; TRBD1 is a possible D gene (6 bases). This CDR3 has 16 amino acids. The germline CDR1 and CDR2 sequences are MGHRA and YSYEKL. Trimming shortened V by 2 bases and J by 1 base, and 12 bases separated the two germline ends. CDR3: CASSQTGQGAKNIQYF. The CDR3, as DNA: TGCGCCAGCAGCCAAACAGGGCAGGGGGCCAAAAACATTCAGTACTTC.

V usage is TRBV7-6 and J usage is TRBJ2-3, with 8 bases that match TRBD2. CDR3 length equals 15 residues. The germline gives CDR1 SGHVS, CDR2 FNYEAQ. The J segment lost 5 bases and the V segment lost 2 bases, leaving 6 bases of the junction unmatched. CDR3 loop: CASSLFSGGLDTQYF. The CDR3 DNA is TGTGCCAGCAGCTTATTCAGCGGGGGCCTAGATACGCAGTATTTT.

The chain recombines TRBV9 with TRBJ1-6, with 7 positions matching TRBD1. The CDR3 sequence is 16 residues long. Per the germline V gene, CDR1 is SGDLS and CDR2 is YYNGEE. V shed 3 bases and J 1 base; nucleotides not matched to a gene: 4. The CDR3 region is CASSGQGGSYNSPLHF. In DNA form, the CDR3 reads TGTGCCAGCAGCGGACAGGGTGGGTCCTATAATTCACCCCTCCACTTT.

The chain has TRBV4-1 and TRBJ2-5; D is undetermined. The germline V gene encodes CDR1 MGHRA and CDR2 YSYEKL. CDR3 length: 12 residues. V lost 2 bases, J lost 2 bases, and 3 bases lay in between. The CDR3 sequence: CASSQQQETQYF. In DNA form, the CDR3 reads TGCGCCAGCAGCCAACAACAAGAGACCCAGTACTTC.

V usage is TRBV10-3 and J usage is TRBJ2-2, with 11 bases identical to TRBD1. This CDR3 is 14 amino acids long. V gave up 10 bases and J gave up 3 bases; unmatched junction bases: 4. CDR1 and CDR2 (germline): ENHRY, SYGVKD. CDR3 in amino acids: CASWGQGDTGELFF. In nucleotides, the CDR3 is TGTGCCAGCTGGGGACAGGGGGACACCGGGGAGCTGTTTTTT.

The rearrangement links TRBV27 to TRBJ2-2; 11 bases align to TRBD2. Germline V gene data show CDR1 as MNHEY and CDR2 as SMNVEV (reference sequence). V dropped 5 bases and J dropped 0; count of bases not matched to a gene: 5. This CDR3 region has 17 residues. Here the CDR3 reads CASSALAGEPNTGELFF. The DNA for the CDR3 is TGTGCCAGCAGTGCACTAGCGGGGGAGCCGAACACCGGGGAGCTGTTTTTT.

The rearrangement links TRBV6-5 to TRBJ2-5; 11 positions agree with TRBD1. V gave up 5 bases and J gave up 3 bases; unmatched junction bases: 2. The CDR3 runs to 14 residues. CDR1 and CDR2 (germline): MNHEY, SVGAGI. DNA for the CDR3: TGTGCCAGCAGTCCGGGACAGGGGGAAGAGACCCAGTACTTC. This encodes CASSPGQGEETQYF.

This clone was counted between two and nine times. V and J are TRBV5-1 and TRBJ2-6; TRBD1 agrees at 7 bases. Losses at the gene ends were 4 bases for V and 4 bases for J; bases not matched to a gene: 5. The CDR3 has 15 amino acids. Germline V lookup: CDR1 SGHRS, CDR2 YFSETQ. For the CDR3, the DNA is TGCGCCAGCAGCCTTGGGACAGACGGGGCCAACGTCCTGACTTTC. Its protein product is CASSLGTDGANVLTF. Together with reference TRBV5-1 and TRBJ2-6, the CDR3 gives the full variable domain: KAGVTQTPRYLIKTRGQQVTLSCSPISGHRSVSWYQQTPGQGLQFLFEYFSETQRNKGNFPGRFSGRQFSNSRSEMNVSTLELGDSALYLCASSLGTDGANVLTFGAGSRLTVL.

The chain joins TRBV18 to TRBJ1-1; unclear D gene. V was trimmed by 3 bases and J by 7 bases, leaving 9 bases between them. Germline loops: CDR1 KGHSH, CDR2 LQKENI. This CDR3 is 12 amino acids long. CDR3 sequence (DNA): TGTGCCAGCTCACCCCAGGAAATTGAAGCTTTCTTT. Its protein is CASSPQEIEAFF.

V gene TRBV6-1 combines with J gene TRBJ2-7; TRBD1 agrees at 9 bases. The trim removed 4 bases at V and 0 bases at J, leaving 4 bases unmatched. This CDR3 has 15 amino acids. Germline V gene sequence: CDR1 MNHNS, CDR2 SASEGT. Here the CDR3 DNA reads TGTGCCAGCAGTGGCCGGACAGGGGCCTCCTACGAGCAGTACTTC. This sequence encodes CASSGRTGASYEQYF.

In its sample, this clone was seen a few times. The V gene is TRBV14, the J gene TRBJ1-5; D is undetermined. V was cut by 2 bases and J by 7 bases, with 15 bases left in between. The CDR3 totals 15 residues. Germline V gene data show CDR1 as SGHDN and CDR2 as FVKESK. CDR3 residues: CASSQFDGSGQPQHF. The CDR3 DNA sequence: TGTGCCAGCAGCCAATTCGACGGTTCGGGACAGCCCCAGCATTTT.

The chain combines TRBV10-1 with TRBJ1-1; 7 bases agree with TRBD1. Germline-derived CDR1 and CDR2 are WNHNN and SYGVQD (reference sequence). CDR3 length: 15 amino acids. V trimming: 0 bases; J trimming: 5 bases; junction bases outside the gene matches: 6. The CDR3 loop reads CASSESTGSWTEAFF. The CDR3 coding sequence is TGCGCCAGCAGTGAGTCGACAGGGAGTTGGACTGAAGCTTTCTTT.

The chain joins TRBV2 to TRBJ2-3; 7 bases line up with TRBD1. CDR3 length: 15 amino acids. CDR1 and CDR2 (germline): SNHLY, FYNNEI. After removal of 5 bases from V and 2 bases from J, the junction contained 7 bases not matched to a gene. Written as DNA, the CDR3 is TGTGCCAGCAGTTCGACAGGGATCTTCACAGATACGCAGTATTTT. It yields the protein CASSSTGIFTDTQYF.

As concerns this clone: This sample includes further DNA sequences coding for the same CDR3. The rearrangement joins TRBV7-2 to TRBJ1-3, with D possibly being TRBD1 (6 bases). V lost 5 bases to trimming and J lost 0 bases, with 8 bases between them. CDR3 length equals 14 residues. Germline V lookup: CDR1 SGHTA, CDR2 FQGNSA. The CDR3 is CASSRRGSGNTIYF. The CDR3 bases are TGTGCCAGCAGCCGCAGGGGCTCTGGAAACACCATATATTTT.

This clone was seen more than once but under ten times. V gene TRBV7-3 combines with J gene TRBJ1-1, with D unresolved. CDR3 length: 13 residues. Germline assignment: CDR1 SGHTA and CDR2 FQGTGA. V lost 4 bases to trimming and J lost 0 bases, with 6 bases between them. The CDR3 is CASSSRLNTEAFF. The CDR3 nucleotides are TGTGCCAGCAGCTCCAGATTGAACACTGAAGCTTTCTTT.

J is TRBJ2-7 and V is TRBV5-6; D is perhaps TRBD1 or TRBD2 (5 bases each). This CDR3 has 13 residues. The V gene's germline CDR1 is SGHDT and CDR2 YYEEEE. Trimming took off 4 bases at V and 3 bases at J, with 11 bases between the two ends. CDR3 region: CASSLWDRYEQYV. For the CDR3, the DNA is TGTGCCAGCAGCCTCTGGGACCGCTACGAGCAGTACGTC.